This is a list of T cell receptor beta chains from one sample in a study of T cells in Graves' hyperthyroidism and ophthalmopathy. From the multiplex PCR reads, TCRdb called clonotypes with MiXCR, one entry per CDR3 protein. Among 350,000 to 400,000 distinct CDR3 sequences listed, 15% were seen once. The sequencing input was blood. The receptors come from a woman in her 30s with Graves' hyperthyroidism. CDR3s include the opening cysteine and the closing phenylalanine or tryptophan. Fields, in order: V gene, clone size, J gene, D gene, CDR3 DNA, CDR3 protein. The D gene is left open where the match is weak. Clone size appears in some rows only: once, few, many, or a class for an expanded clone.

V: TRBV3-1
size: few
J: TRBJ2-1
D: TRBD2
DNA: TGTGCCAGCAGCCAAGAGCATTCACTAGCGGGCCCGGAAACCTCCTACAATGAGCAGTTCTTC
CDR3: CASSQEHSLAGPETSYNEQFF

V: TRBV27
size: few
J: TRBJ2-1
D: -
DNA: TGTGCCAGCAGTTTTCAGGGGCAGGAGGATGAGCAGTTCTTC
CDR3: CASSFQGQEDEQFF

V: TRBV5-1
size: -
J: TRBJ2-5
D: -
DNA: TGCGCCAACAGCTCGCCCTCGACAGTAGAAGAGACCCAGTACTTC
CDR3: CANSSPSTVEETQYF

V: TRBV2
size: few
J: TRBJ2-7
D: -
DNA: TGTGCCAGCAGGGGGTTGACTACACTAAACCAATCCTACGAGCAGTACTTC
CDR3: CASRGLTTLNQSYEQYF

V: TRBV6-1
size: many
J: TRBJ2-7
D: -
DNA: TGTGCCAGCAGTGCGGGACTGGACTACGAGCAGTACTTC
CDR3: CASSAGLDYEQYF

V: TRBV11-3
size: few
J: TRBJ2-2
D: -
DNA: TGTGCCAGCAGCTCGCGGGACAGGAACACCGGGGAGCTGTTTTTT
CDR3: CASSSRDRNTGELFF

V: TRBV11-2
size: many
J: TRBJ1-5
D: TRBD1
DNA: TGTGCCAGCAGCTTAGGTTACAGGGGTAGAAATCAGCCCCAGCATTTT
CDR3: CASSLGYRGRNQPQHF

V: TRBV24-1
size: -
J: TRBJ2-1
D: TRBD2
DNA: TGTGCCACCAGTGATCAGGGGGGAACTAGCGGGAGGAAAAGGAATGAGCGGTTCTTC
CDR3: CATSDQGGTSGRKRNERFF

V: TRBV6-1
size: many
J: TRBJ2-1
D: TRBD1
DNA: TGTGCCAGCAGTCACCAGGGGGATGAGCAGTTCTTC
CDR3: CASSHQGDEQFF

V: TRBV20-1
size: few
J: TRBJ2-1
D: -
DNA: TGCAGTGCTAGCTCCTACAATGAGCAGTTCTTC
CDR3: CSASSYNEQFF

V: TRBV5-1
size: -
J: TRBJ1-1
D: -
DNA: TGCGCCAGCCGCTTGGGGGGGGGCGGCGGCACTGAAGCTTTCTTT
CDR3: CASRLGGGGGTEAFF

V: TRBV20-1
size: many
J: TRBJ2-1
D: TRBD2
DNA: TGCAGTGCTAGAGATGGACGGGAGGTAGACAATGAGCAGTTCTTC
CDR3: CSARDGREVDNEQFF

V: TRBV28
size: many
J: TRBJ2-1
D: TRBD1
DNA: TGTGCCAGCAGTTTAATTGGTGGTCAGGGGGCACCCGGGGGAGATGAGCAGTTCTTC
CDR3: CASSLIGGQGAPGGDEQFF

V: TRBV20-1
size: -
J: TRBJ2-1
D: -
DNA: TGCAGTGCTAGAGATGCATCCGGGACCGCCGCCGAAGATGAGCAGTTCTTC
CDR3: CSARDASGTAAEDEQFF

V: TRBV28
size: many
J: TRBJ2-2
D: TRBD1
DNA: TGTGCCAGCAGTCCTAGACAGGGTGGATACACCGGGGAGCTGTTTTTT
CDR3: CASSPRQGGYTGELFF

V: TRBV10-1
size: -
J: TRBJ2-7
D: TRBD2
DNA: TGCGCCAGCAATCTAGCGGGAGGTTACGAGCAGTACTTC
CDR3: CASNLAGGYEQYF

V: TRBV28
size: few
J: TRBJ1-6
D: TRBD1
DNA: TGTGCCAGCACCCTCGGGACAGTAGGTTCACCCCTCCACTTT
CDR3: CASTLGTVGSPLHF

V: TRBV7-2
size: many
J: TRBJ2-4
D: TRBD1
DNA: TGTGCCAGCAGCTTAGCTGGGGTAGGGCAGGGGGAAAACATTCAGTACTTC
CDR3: CASSLAGVGQGENIQYF

V: TRBV13
size: many
J: TRBJ2-1
D: -
DNA: TGTGCCAGCAGCCCCCCACAGGTGTTTTACAATGAGCAGTTCTTC
CDR3: CASSPPQVFYNEQFF

V: TRBV10-2
size: few
J: TRBJ2-1
D: TRBD2
DNA: TGCGCCAGCAGTGAACTAGCGGGAAAGCAGTTCTTC
CDR3: CASSELAGKQFF

V: TRBV9
size: -
J: TRBJ1-4
D: TRBD1
DNA: TGTGCCAGCAGCGCGCGACAGGGAACTAATGAAAAACTGTTTTTT
CDR3: CASSARQGTNEKLFF

V: TRBV29-1
size: once
J: TRBJ2-3
D: -
DNA: TGCAGCGTTGGGGGGAGCAGGGGTGGCACAGATACGCAGTATTTT
CDR3: CSVGGSRGGTDTQYF

V: TRBV6-1
size: -
J: TRBJ1-2
D: TRBD1
DNA: TGTGCCAGCAGTTCCGGGACAGGGGGAGGGGGCTACACCTTC
CDR3: CASSSGTGGGGYTF

V: TRBV7-9
size: -
J: TRBJ1-1
D: -
DNA: TGTGCCAGCAGCTCCGTGGGAAGGGCTTTCTTT
CDR3: CASSSVGRAFF

V: TRBV30
size: many
J: TRBJ2-7
D: -
DNA: TGTGCCTGGAGTGTACGTGGCGAGCAGTACTTC
CDR3: CAWSVRGEQYF

V: TRBV9
size: -
J: TRBJ2-7
D: TRBD2
DNA: TGTGCCAGCAGCGGAGCCGGGACTAGCGGGTACGAGCAGTACTTC
CDR3: CASSGAGTSGYEQYF

V: TRBV30
size: many
J: TRBJ2-2
D: TRBD1
DNA: TGTGCCTGGAGTGTAGAGGACAGGGGAATTACCGGGGAGCTGTTTTTT
CDR3: CAWSVEDRGITGELFF

V: TRBV6-1
size: many
J: TRBJ2-3
D: -
DNA: TGTGCCAGCAGTGAAGGGGTATGGCCAGATACGCAGTATTTT
CDR3: CASSEGVWPDTQYF

V: TRBV11-2
size: many
J: TRBJ1-2
D: TRBD1
DNA: TGTGCCAGCAGCTTAGCCCAGGGGGCGCATGGCTACACCTTC
CDR3: CASSLAQGAHGYTF

V: TRBV30
size: -
J: TRBJ2-4
D: -
DNA: TGTGCCTGGAGACTAACAGCCGCCAAAAACATTCAGTACTTC
CDR3: CAWRLTAAKNIQYF

V: TRBV30
size: few
J: TRBJ2-5
D: TRBD2
DNA: TGTGCCTGGGGGACTAGCGGCCCCCAAGAGACCCAGTACTTC
CDR3: CAWGTSGPQETQYF

V: TRBV7-3
size: many
J: TRBJ2-5
D: -
DNA: TGTGCCAGCAGCCGTTCGGGCGGGACTCAAGAGACCCAGTACTTC
CDR3: CASSRSGGTQETQYF

V: TRBV7-2
size: -
J: TRBJ2-4
D: -
DNA: TGTGCCAGCAGCTTAACCCGTCCGGGGGCTATAGCCAAAAACATTCAGTACTTC
CDR3: CASSLTRPGAIAKNIQYF

V: TRBV28
size: many
J: TRBJ2-7
D: -
DNA: TGTGCCAGCAGTTTATTTGTTTCCGAGCAGTACTTC
CDR3: CASSLFVSEQYF

V: TRBV5-5
size: -
J: TRBJ2-1
D: -
DNA: TGTGCCAGCAGCTTGGAGTTGGACTCGCTTATCAGCAATGAGCAGTTCTTC
CDR3: CASSLELDSLISNEQFF

V: TRBV11-2
size: many
J: TRBJ1-2
D: TRBD1
DNA: TGTGCCAGCAGCTTCGCTGCCGGGACAGGGCCCGTCTATGGCTACACCTTC
CDR3: CASSFAAGTGPVYGYTF

V: TRBV6-1
size: many
J: TRBJ2-2
D: TRBD1
DNA: TGTGCCAGCCGGGGACCCAGGGGGAAGACCGGGGAGCTGTTTTTT
CDR3: CASRGPRGKTGELFF

V: TRBV25-1
size: -
J: TRBJ1-2
D: -
DNA: TGTGCCAGCAGTGCACAGGGTGATGGCTACACCTTC
CDR3: CASSAQGDGYTF

V: TRBV20-1
size: many
J: TRBJ2-3
D: TRBD2
DNA: TGCAGTGCTAGAGAGACTAGCGTCGGCTATAGCACAGATACGCAGTATTTT
CDR3: CSARETSVGYSTDTQYF

V: TRBV5-1
size: few
J: TRBJ2-3
D: TRBD1
DNA: TGCGCCAGCAGCTCGTCCCGGGACAGCGCCCTTAGCACAGATACGCAGTATTTT
CDR3: CASSSSRDSALSTDTQYF

V: TRBV12-3/TRBV12-4
size: few
J: TRBJ1-5
D: TRBD1
DNA: TGTGCCAGCAGTCCCTGGACAGGGGGCCGTCAGCCCCAGCATTTT
CDR3: CASSPWTGGRQPQHF

V: TRBV20-1
size: few
J: TRBJ1-1
D: -
DNA: TGCAGTGCTAGGAGGACCGGCACTGAAGCTTTCTTT
CDR3: CSARRTGTEAFF

V: TRBV28
size: -
J: TRBJ2-3
D: -
DNA: TGTGCCAGCAGTTTATGGGATTCGTTGGCAGATACGCAGTATTTT
CDR3: CASSLWDSLADTQYF

V: TRBV29-1
size: -
J: TRBJ1-2
D: -
DNA: TGCAGCGTTGAGGGCGTCTATGGCTACACCTTC
CDR3: CSVEGVYGYTF

V: TRBV5-1
size: -
J: TRBJ2-7
D: -
DNA: TGCGCCAGCCAAACGGGACCGGGAGACTACGAGCAGTACTTC
CDR3: CASQTGPGDYEQYF